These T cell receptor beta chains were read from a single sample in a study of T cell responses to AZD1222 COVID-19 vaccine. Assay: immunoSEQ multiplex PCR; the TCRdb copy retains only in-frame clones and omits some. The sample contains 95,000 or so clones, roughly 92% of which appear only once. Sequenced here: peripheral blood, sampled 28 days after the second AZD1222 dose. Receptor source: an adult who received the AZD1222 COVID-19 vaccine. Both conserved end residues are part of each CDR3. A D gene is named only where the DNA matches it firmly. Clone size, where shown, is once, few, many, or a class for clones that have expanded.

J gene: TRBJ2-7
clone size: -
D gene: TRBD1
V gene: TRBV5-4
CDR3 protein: CASSLFGTGGEWYF
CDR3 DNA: TGTGCCAGCAGCTTGTTCGGGACAGGGGGTGAGTGGTACTTC

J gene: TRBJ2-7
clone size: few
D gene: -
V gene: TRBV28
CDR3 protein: CASSDRLNYEQYF
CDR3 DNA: TGTGCCAGCAGCGACAGACTAAACTACGAGCAGTACTTC

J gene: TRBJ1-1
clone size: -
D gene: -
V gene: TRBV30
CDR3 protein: CAWSADTEAFF
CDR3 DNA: TGTGCCTGGAGTGCGGACACTGAAGCTTTCTTT

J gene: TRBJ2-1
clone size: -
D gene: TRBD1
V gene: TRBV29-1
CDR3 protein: CSVEPGTGSYNEQFF
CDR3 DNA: TGCAGCGTGGAACCCGGGACAGGGTCCTACAATGAGCAGTTCTTC

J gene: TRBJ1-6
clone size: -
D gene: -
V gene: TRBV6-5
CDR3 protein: CASNRDTSGNSPLHF
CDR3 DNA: TGTGCCAGCAACCGTGACACATCGGGAAATTCACCCCTCCACTTT

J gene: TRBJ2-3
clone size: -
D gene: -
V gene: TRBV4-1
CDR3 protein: CASSQEEGANTDTQYF
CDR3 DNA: TGCGCCAGCAGCCAAGAAGAAGGGGCCAACACAGATACGCAGTATTTT

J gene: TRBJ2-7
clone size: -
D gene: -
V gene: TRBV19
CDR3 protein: CASSYSAGQGGYEQYF
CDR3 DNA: TGTGCCAGTAGCTATTCTGCTGGGCAGGGTGGCTACGAGCAGTACTTC

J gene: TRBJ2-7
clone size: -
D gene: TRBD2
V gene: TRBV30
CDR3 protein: CAWSVSGLKGEQYF
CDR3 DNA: TGTGCCTGGAGTGTATCGGGACTAAAGGGCGAGCAGTACTTC

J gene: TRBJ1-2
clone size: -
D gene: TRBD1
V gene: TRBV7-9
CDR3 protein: CASSLDRVYGYTF
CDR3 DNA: TGTGCCAGCAGCCTGGACAGGGTCTATGGCTACACCTTC

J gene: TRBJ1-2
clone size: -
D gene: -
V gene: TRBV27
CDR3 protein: CASSFTAGHYGYTF
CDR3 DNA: TGTGCCAGCAGTTTTACGGCAGGCCACTATGGCTACACCTTC

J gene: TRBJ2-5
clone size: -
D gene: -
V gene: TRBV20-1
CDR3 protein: CSARPEETQYF
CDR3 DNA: TGCAGTGCTAGACCCGAGGAGACCCAGTACTTC

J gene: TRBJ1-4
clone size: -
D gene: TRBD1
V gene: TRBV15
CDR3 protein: CATSISRDRGDEKLFF
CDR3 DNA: TGTGCCACCAGCATAAGCCGGGACAGGGGGGATGAAAAACTGTTTTTT

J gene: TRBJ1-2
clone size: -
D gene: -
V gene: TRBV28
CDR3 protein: CASSPTSPGRLYGYTF
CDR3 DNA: TGTGCCAGCAGCCCAACTTCTCCGGGCCGACTCTATGGCTACACCTTC

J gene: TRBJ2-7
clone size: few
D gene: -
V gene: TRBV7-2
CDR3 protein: CASSLARGPPSHEQYF
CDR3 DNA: TGTGCCAGCAGCTTAGCACGGGGCCCTCCAAGCCACGAGCAGTACTTC

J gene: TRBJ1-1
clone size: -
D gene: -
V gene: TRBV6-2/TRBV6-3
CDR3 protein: CASSYRPKNTEAFF
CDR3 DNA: TGTGCCAGCAGTTACCGACCAAAGAACACTGAAGCTTTCTTT

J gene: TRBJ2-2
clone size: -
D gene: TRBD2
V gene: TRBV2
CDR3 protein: CASRGLATTGELFF
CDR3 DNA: TGTGCCAGCAGGGGACTAGCCACCACCGGGGAGCTGTTTTTT

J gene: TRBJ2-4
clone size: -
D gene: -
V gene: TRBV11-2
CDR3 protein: CASRPGVRATKNIQYF
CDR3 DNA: TGTGCCAGCAGGCCAGGTGTAAGGGCAACCAAAAACATTCAGTACTTC

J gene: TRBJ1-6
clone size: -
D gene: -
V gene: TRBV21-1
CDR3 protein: CASSNGMVNSPLHF
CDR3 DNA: TGTGCCAGCAGCAACGGGATGGTGAATTCACCCCTCCACTTT

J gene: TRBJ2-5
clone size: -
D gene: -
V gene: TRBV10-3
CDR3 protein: CAISDSFGSETQYF
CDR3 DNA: TGTGCCATCAGTGATAGTTTCGGGTCAGAGACCCAGTACTTC

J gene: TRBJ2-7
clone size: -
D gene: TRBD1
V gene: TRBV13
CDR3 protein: CASSEGDRVHEQYF
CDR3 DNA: TGTGCCAGCAGCGAGGGGGACAGGGTCCACGAGCAGTACTTC

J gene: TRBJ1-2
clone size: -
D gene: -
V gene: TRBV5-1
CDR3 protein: CASSLEVQAISGYTF
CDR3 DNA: TGCGCCAGCAGCTTGGAGGTACAGGCGATATCTGGCTACACCTTC

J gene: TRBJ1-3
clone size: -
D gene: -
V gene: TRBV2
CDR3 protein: CASSLKGVLSGNTIYF
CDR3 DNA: TGTGCCAGCAGTCTCAAGGGGGTCCTCTCTGGAAACACCATATATTTT

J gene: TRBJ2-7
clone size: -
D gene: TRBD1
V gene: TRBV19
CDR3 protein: CASSITGGQPYEQYF
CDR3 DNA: TGTGCCAGTAGTATCACAGGGGGCCAACCCTACGAGCAGTACTTC

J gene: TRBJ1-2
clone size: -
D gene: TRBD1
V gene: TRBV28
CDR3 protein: CASSESGGPYGYTF
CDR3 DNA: TGTGCCAGCAGTGAGTCAGGGGGTCCCTATGGCTACACCTTC

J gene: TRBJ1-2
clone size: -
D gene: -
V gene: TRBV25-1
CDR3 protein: CASSELGTGHHGYTF
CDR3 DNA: TGTGCCAGCAGTGAATTGGGAACAGGGCATCATGGCTACACCTTC

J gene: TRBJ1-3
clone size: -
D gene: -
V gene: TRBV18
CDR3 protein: CASSDDISGNTIYF
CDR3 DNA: TGTGCCAGCTCAGATGACATCTCTGGAAACACCATATATTTT

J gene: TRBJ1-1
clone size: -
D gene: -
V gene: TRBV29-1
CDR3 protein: CSVAGRENTEAFF
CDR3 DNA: TGCAGCGTTGCCGGGCGGGAGAACACTGAAGCTTTCTTT

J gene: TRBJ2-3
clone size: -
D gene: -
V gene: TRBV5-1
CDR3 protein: CASRRGVSTDTQYF
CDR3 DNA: TGCGCCAGCCGGAGGGGGGTTAGCACAGATACGCAGTATTTT

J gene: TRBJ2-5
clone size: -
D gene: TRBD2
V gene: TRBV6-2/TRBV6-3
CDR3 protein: CASSYVTSGQETQYF
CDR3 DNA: TGTGCCAGCAGTTACGTCACTAGCGGGCAAGAGACCCAGTACTTC

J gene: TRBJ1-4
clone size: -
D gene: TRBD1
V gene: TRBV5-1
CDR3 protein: CASSSGQGAATNEKLFF
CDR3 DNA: TGCGCCAGCAGCTCGGGACAGGGGGCCGCAACTAATGAAAAACTGTTTTTT